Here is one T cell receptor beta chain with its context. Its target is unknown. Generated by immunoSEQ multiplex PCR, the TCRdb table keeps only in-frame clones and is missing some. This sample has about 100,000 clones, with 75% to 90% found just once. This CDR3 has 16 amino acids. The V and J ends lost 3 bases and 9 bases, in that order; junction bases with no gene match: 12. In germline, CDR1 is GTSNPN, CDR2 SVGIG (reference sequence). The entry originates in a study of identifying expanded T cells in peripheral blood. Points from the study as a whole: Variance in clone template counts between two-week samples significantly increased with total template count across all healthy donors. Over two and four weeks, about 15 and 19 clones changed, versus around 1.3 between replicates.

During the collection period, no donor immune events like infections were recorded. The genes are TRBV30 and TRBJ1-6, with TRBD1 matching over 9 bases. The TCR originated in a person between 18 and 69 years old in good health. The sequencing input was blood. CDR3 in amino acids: CAWSAGPGTGSSPLHF. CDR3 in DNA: TGTGCCTGGAGCGCAGGGCCCGGGACAGGGAGTTCACCCCTCCACTTT.